Listed below are T cell receptor beta chains from one sample, sequenced in a study of cytomegalovirus exposure and HLA in healthy donors. Repertoires were generated with immunoSEQ multiplex PCR, while TCRdb's copy carries only in-frame clones and drops some. The data hold some 110,000 clones, with approximately 86% observed a single time. The sequenced sample was PBMCs. The receptors originated from a young woman in good health and CMV-seropositive. Both conserved end residues are part of each CDR3. A D gene is named only where the DNA matches it firmly. The size field is filled for only some rows; it gives once, few, many or a size class.

D	V	J	size	DNA	CDR3
NA	TRBV6-1	TRBJ2-7	NA	TGTGCCAGCAGGGCTCACAGGGCCCACGAGCAGTACTTC	CASRAHRAHEQYF
TRBD2	TRBV14	TRBJ2-1	NA	TGTGCCAGCAGCCGCCCCGCCCACGGGACTAGCGGCTACAATGAGCAGTTCTTC	CASSRPAHGTSGYNEQFF
NA	TRBV11-2	TRBJ1-1	NA	TGTGCCAGCAGCTTAAGTCGAACAGCGAACACTGAAGCTTTCTTT	CASSLSRTANTEAFF
NA	TRBV28	TRBJ1-2	NA	TGTGCCAGCATCCCAGACGTCATACCAGGCGGCTACACCTTC	CASIPDVIPGGYTF
TRBD2	TRBV27	TRBJ2-7	NA	TGTGCCAGCAGCCAAACAGGACTAGCGGGACTTGCCTACGAGCAGTACTTC	CASSQTGLAGLAYEQYF
NA	TRBV20-1	TRBJ2-1	NA	TGCAGTGCTAGTGAGGATGAGCAGTTCTTC	CSASEDEQFF
TRBD1	TRBV19	TRBJ2-1	NA	TGTGCCAGTCGGGACAGGGCTAACAATGAGCAGTTCTTC	CASRDRANNEQFF
TRBD1	TRBV15	TRBJ2-7	NA	TGTGCCACCAGCAGGGACAGGGGGAGGCACGAGCAGTACTTC	CATSRDRGRHEQYF
NA	TRBV9	TRBJ1-3	few	TGTGCCTCGGGTTCTGGAAACACCATATATTTT	CASGSGNTIYF
TRBD1	TRBV7-3	TRBJ2-5	once	TGTGCCAGCAGCTTTTTGGGACAGGGGCAAGAGACCCAGTACTTC	CASSFLGQGQETQYF
NA	TRBV28	TRBJ2-2	NA	TGTGCCAGCAGTTTGAGGGACAAGGGAAGCGCCGGGGAGCTGTTTTTT	CASSLRDKGSAGELFF
NA	TRBV19	TRBJ1-5	many	TGTGCCAGTAGCCCAGTTCTTTATAGCAATCAGCCCCAGCATTTT	CASSPVLYSNQPQHF
NA	TRBV4-1	TRBJ2-7	NA	TGCGCCAGCAGCCAGGACCGGGACTGGCACTACGAGCAGTACTTC	CASSQDRDWHYEQYF
TRBD2	TRBV15	TRBJ2-5	NA	TGTGCCACCAGCAGAGACGAGTTTAGCGGGGGCGAGACCCAGTACTTC	CATSRDEFSGGETQYF
TRBD1	TRBV18	TRBJ2-5	NA	TGTGCCAGCTCACCGCAATGGACAGGGGGCAGCTGGAATGAGACCCAGTACTTC	CASSPQWTGGSWNETQYF
TRBD1	TRBV19	TRBJ2-3	NA	TGTGCCAGTAGTATCCCGGGACAGGTGCAACGACTACACACAGATACGCAGTATTTT	CASSIPGQVQRLHTDTQYF
TRBD2	TRBV10-3	TRBJ2-1	NA	TGTGCCTCCGACGGGAGCGGGGGGGCGTTTGACAATGAGCAGTTCTTC	CASDGSGGAFDNEQFF
TRBD1	TRBV7-3	TRBJ2-7	NA	TGTGCCAGCAGCTTAAGAGGACAGGCAGACCCATACGAGCAGTACTTC	CASSLRGQADPYEQYF
NA	TRBV6-1	TRBJ2-7	few	TGTGCCAGCAGTGCATTGGAGGGAATTCGGGCCTACGAGCAGTACTTC	CASSALEGIRAYEQYF
TRBD1	TRBV25-1	TRBJ1-2	once	TGTGCCAGCAGTCCCGGGACAGTACCCTATGGCTACACCTTC	CASSPGTVPYGYTF
NA	TRBV5-5	TRBJ1-2	once	TGTGCCAGCAGCTTCGGGGGTTCCTATGGCTACACCTTC	CASSFGGSYGYTF
NA	TRBV7-9	TRBJ2-7	NA	TGTGCCAGCAGCTCCGGGAATCGAGACGAGCAGTACTTC	CASSSGNRDEQYF
NA	TRBV14	TRBJ1-2	NA	TGTGCCAGCGGACTAGCCCCGGGCGGCTACACCTTC	CASGLAPGGYTF
TRBD2	TRBV6-6	TRBJ2-7	NA	TGTGCCAGCAGTCAGACTAGCGGGGGTTACGAGCAGTACTTC	CASSQTSGGYEQYF
NA	TRBV6-1	TRBJ1-2	many	TGTGCCAGCAGTGCTTCCCGGGACACATATGGCTACACCTTC	CASSASRDTYGYTF
NA	TRBV15	TRBJ1-1	NA	TGTGCCACCAGCAGCCCGGACCCGGGGAAAGCTTTCTTT	CATSSPDPGKAFF
NA	TRBV5-5	TRBJ2-2	NA	TGTGCCAGCACCCGCAGCGGAACGAACACCGGGGAGCTGTTTTTT	CASTRSGTNTGELFF
TRBD2	TRBV30	TRBJ2-1	NA	TGTGCCTGGAGTGTACTAGCGGGAGGGTACAATGAGCAGTTCTTC	CAWSVLAGGYNEQFF
TRBD1	TRBV6-1	TRBJ1-5	NA	TGTGCCAGCAGCCAGGGGGCATGGGAGCCCCAGCATTTT	CASSQGAWEPQHF
NA	TRBV28	TRBJ1-2	NA	TGTGCCAGCAATCGGGGGAAGGTCGGCTACACCTTC	CASNRGKVGYTF
NA	TRBV2	TRBJ1-1	NA	TGTGCCAGCAGTGAATCGGCAGGGTGGCACACTGAAGCTTTCTTT	CASSESAGWHTEAFF
TRBD1	TRBV28	TRBJ2-7	NA	TGTGCCAGCAGTCTCCAAATGACAGGGGGCTCCTACGAGCAGTACTTC	CASSLQMTGGSYEQYF
NA	TRBV6-6	TRBJ2-3	once	TGTGCCAGCAGATTACTAGGCCAGGGGAAGCCAGATACGCAGTATTTT	CASRLLGQGKPDTQYF
TRBD1	TRBV29-1	TRBJ2-7	NA	TGCAGCGTAGTTCGACAGGGGTCCTACGAGCAGTACTTC	CSVVRQGSYEQYF
TRBD1	TRBV5-4	TRBJ1-3	NA	TGTGCCAGCAGCGGAGGGGGCGCTGGAAACACCATATATTTT	CASSGGGAGNTIYF
NA	TRBV7-6	TRBJ1-1	NA	TGTGCCAGCAGCCTACAGGGTAATGAAGCTTTCTTT	CASSLQGNEAFF
TRBD2	TRBV5-6	TRBJ2-7	NA	TGTGCCAGCAGGGACCCGATAGCGGGGCCCACCTACGAGCAGTACTTC	CASRDPIAGPTYEQYF
TRBD1	TRBV7-8	TRBJ1-3	NA	TGTGCCAGCAGTATAGGGACAGCTGGAAACACCATATATTTT	CASSIGTAGNTIYF